A selection of T cell receptor beta chains follows, all from one sample in a study of beta chain features in type 1 diabetes. TCRdb's copy holds only in-frame clones and misses some; the assay was immunoSEQ multiplex PCR. The sample includes hundreds of thousands of clones, 13% of them seen just once. Sequences were obtained from naive CD4+ T cells from blood. All receptors come from a man aged 18 to 29 with type 1 diabetes. CDR3s leave out the opening cysteine and the closing phenylalanine or tryptophan. The order of the fields is V gene, CDR3 protein.

TRBV5-4 ASSLGGRLHTDTQY
TRBV2 ASRQANQPQH
TRBV10-3 AISSGLAGGTDTQY
TRBV6-1 ASNPGSTDTQY
TRBV5-1 ASSDEGRVETQY
TRBV10-3 ATQGGPGELF
TRBV7-2 ASSRQGDTEAF
TRBV30 AWSPGQDTQY
TRBV30 AWSDGTQETQY
TRBV30 AWSSQTGGSGYT
TRBV9 ASSVMAGGNSPLH
TRBV9 ASSVAVRENAEAF
TRBV7-2 ASSSTGGPDTQY
TRBV7-2 ASSPQSGTPNYGYT
TRBV11-1 ASSLLLTGNEQF
TRBV5-6 ASSWWAKNIQY
TRBV19 ASSIDGQRKMDGYT
TRBV27 ASSPPLAGGRNEQF
TRBV13 ASSLGTDETVRIYNEQF
TRBV7-2 ASSFGLTGEQY
TRBV4-1 ASSLPGRGGTEAF
TRBV28 ASRDGNYGYT
TRBV9 ASSVDRVSNYGYT
TRBV19 ASSYEGANTEAF
TRBV7-2 ASSPTGYAGANVLT
TRBV7-3 ASSLTAGYTEAF
TRBV7-9 ASSLGATIVKTQY
TRBV30 AWGNTGDTQY
TRBV7-8 ASSLADRGPSSYEQY
TRBV7-9 ASSLGWDYNNEQF
TRBV5-1 ASSAGQGALTGELF
TRBV19 ASSIGQGPSGEQF
TRBV14 ASSQGSGVVRH
TRBV27 ASSFRGLGALH
TRBV9 ASSVAEGRQAYSYNEQF
TRBV12-5 ASGLHGVGKGQF
TRBV29-1 SAPEGLTDTQY
TRBV6-6 ASSYSGRAGYT
TRBV6-6 ASILNSGANVLT